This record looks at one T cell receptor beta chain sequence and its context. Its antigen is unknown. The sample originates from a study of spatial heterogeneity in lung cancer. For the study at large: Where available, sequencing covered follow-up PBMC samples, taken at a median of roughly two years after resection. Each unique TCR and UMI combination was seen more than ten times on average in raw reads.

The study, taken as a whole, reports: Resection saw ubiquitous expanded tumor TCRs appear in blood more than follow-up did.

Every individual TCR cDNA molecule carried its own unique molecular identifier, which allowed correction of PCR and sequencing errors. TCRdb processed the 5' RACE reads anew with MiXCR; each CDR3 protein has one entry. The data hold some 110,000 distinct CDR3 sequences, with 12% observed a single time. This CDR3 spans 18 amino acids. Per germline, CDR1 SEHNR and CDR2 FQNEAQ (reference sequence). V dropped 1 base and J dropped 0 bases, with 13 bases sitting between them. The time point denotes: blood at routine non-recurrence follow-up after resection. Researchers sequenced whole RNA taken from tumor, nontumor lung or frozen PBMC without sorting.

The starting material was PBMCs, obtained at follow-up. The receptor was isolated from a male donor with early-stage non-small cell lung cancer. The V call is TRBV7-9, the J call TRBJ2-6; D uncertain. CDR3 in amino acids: CASSLDYRASSGANVLTF. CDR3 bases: TGTGCCAGCAGCTTAGATTATAGGGCGAGCTCTGGGGCCAACGTCCTGACTTTC.